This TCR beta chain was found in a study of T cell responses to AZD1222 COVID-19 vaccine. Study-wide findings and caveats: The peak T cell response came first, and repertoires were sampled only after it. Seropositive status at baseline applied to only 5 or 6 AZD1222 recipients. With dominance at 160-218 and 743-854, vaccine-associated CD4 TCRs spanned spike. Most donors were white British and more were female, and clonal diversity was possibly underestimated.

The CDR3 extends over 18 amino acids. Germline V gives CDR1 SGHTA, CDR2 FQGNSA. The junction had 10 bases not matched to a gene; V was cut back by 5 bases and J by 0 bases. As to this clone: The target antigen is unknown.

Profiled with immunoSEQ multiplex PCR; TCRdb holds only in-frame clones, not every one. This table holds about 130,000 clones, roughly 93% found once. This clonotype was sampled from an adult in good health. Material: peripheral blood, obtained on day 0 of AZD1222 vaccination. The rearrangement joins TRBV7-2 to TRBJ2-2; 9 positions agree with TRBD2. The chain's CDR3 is CASSPQGEREANTGELFF. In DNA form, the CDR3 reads TGTGCCAGCAGCCCCCAGGGGGAGCGGGAGGCGAACACCGGGGAGCTGTTTTTT. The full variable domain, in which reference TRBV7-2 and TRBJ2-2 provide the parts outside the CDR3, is GAGVSQSPSNKVTEKGKDVELRCDPISGHTALYWYRQSLGQGLEFLIYFQGNSAPDKSGLPSDRFSAERTGGSVSTLTIQRTQQEDSAVYLCASSPQGEREANTGELFFGEGSRLTVL.